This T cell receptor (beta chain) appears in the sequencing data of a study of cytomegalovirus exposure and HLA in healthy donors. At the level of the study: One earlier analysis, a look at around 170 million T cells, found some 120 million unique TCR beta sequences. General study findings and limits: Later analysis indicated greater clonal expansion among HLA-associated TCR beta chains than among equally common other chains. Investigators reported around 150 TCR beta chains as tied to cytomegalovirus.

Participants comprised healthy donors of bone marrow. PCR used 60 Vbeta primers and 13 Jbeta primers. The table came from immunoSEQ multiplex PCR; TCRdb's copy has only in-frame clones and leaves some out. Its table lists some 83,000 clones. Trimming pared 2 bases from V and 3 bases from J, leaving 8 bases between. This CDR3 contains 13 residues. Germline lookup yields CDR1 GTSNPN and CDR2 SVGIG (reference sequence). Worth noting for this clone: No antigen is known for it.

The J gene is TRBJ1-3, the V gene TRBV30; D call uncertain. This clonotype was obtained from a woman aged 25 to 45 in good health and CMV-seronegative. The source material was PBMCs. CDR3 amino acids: CAWSLAGGNTIYF. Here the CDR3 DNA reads TGTGCCTGGAGTTTGGCGGGTGGAAACACCATATATTTT.